This T cell receptor beta chain was captured in a study of cytomegalovirus exposure and HLA in healthy donors. Study observations and caveats: Most of the TCR beta V segments (in an earlier analysis) were productive either about 87% or about 30% of the time. Common viral pathogens (according to a later analysis) appeared linked to several of the most significant clusters.

Points on this clone: Its antigen remains unknown.

The PCR made use of 60 Vbeta and 13 Jbeta primers. Study processing details: A follow-up analysis tallied tens of millions of unique TCR beta chains, 8.5 million to 14 million shared. Profiling relied on immunoSEQ multiplex PCR, and the TCRdb table lists in-frame clones only, not all of them. V and J calls and clone size follow that table, whereas D and trimming were derived from the DNA. The profile shows 140,000 or so clones, approximately 68% of them singletons. V gave up 4 bases and J gave up 2 bases; unmatched junction bases: 8. CDR3 length equals 17 residues. Germline V CDR1 and CDR2: LNHNV, YYDKDF (reference sequence). When sampled, the donors appeared nominally healthy, though they likely had unrecorded immune exposures.

The chain carries TRBV15 and TRBJ1-5, with 10 bases lining up with TRBD1. Sequencing was carried out using PBMCs. This sequence was found in a man aged 40-49 years in good health and CMV-seronegative. In nucleotides, the CDR3 is TGTGCCACCAGCAAAGACAGGGGGCTCGGAGGCAATCAGCCCCAGCATTTT. Its protein is CATSKDRGLGGNQPQHF.